This T cell receptor beta chain originates from a study of patients and donors after allogeneic stem cell transplantation. V lost 7 bases, J lost 1 base, and 10 bases lay in between. The CDR3 runs to 13 residues. MiXCR, applied by TCRdb to the RT-PCR reads, yields one record per CDR3 protein. The sample contains around 170,000 distinct CDR3 sequences, 24% of which appear only once. The receptor was derived from a human donor who was either an allogeneic HSCT recipient or a stem cell or donor lymphocyte infusion donor (not recorded which). It is not recorded whose cells these are; they may come from a transplant donor. The rearrangement links TRBV12-3 or TRBV12-4 to TRBJ1-1; D is perhaps TRBD1 (6 bases). Material for sequencing was blood, either unsorted or a sorted T cell fraction (not recorded which). The CDR3 nucleotides read TGTGCCAGCACCGACAGGAGGAACACTGAAGCTTTCTTT. Translated, it gives CASTDRRNTEAFF.